This T cell receptor (beta chain) derives from a study of CD8+ T cells in alopecia areata. Only a few counts were recorded for this clone. Its antigen is not identified. General study results and limits: Sharing of TCR sequences between patients (possibly for HLA-related reasons) was less clear than in mice. Lesional scalp displayed greater clonality than normal scalp, most notably in alopecia totalis/universalis. Under tofacitinib, fewer expanded CD8+ clones appeared among the top 100 scalp clones.

The treatment denotes: oral pan-JAK inhibitor, 5-10 mg twice daily. Separation by sorting yielded CD4+ and CD8+ T cells from PBMCs. Trimming removed 4 bases from V and 2 bases from J, with 10 bases in between. CDR3 length: 13 amino acids. Germline V gives CDR1 SQVTM, CDR2 ANQGSEA. Extracted RNA was reverse transcribed into cDNA, the sequencing template. Some clones are missing from TCRdb's copy, which holds only in-frame ones; the method was immunoSEQ multiplex PCR. The table records hundreds of thousands of clones, roughly two fifths of them present only once. The material was CD4+ T cells sorted from blood, obtained between weeks 30 and 35, from a patient treated with tofacitinib. The receptor was isolated from a human donor with alopecia areata. The chain links TRBV29-1 to TRBJ2-3; possible D gene TRBD1, 6 bases. The CDR3 DNA reads as TGCAGCGTTGCTCACAGGGCCACAGATACGCAGTATTTT. Its translation is CSVAHRATDTQYF.